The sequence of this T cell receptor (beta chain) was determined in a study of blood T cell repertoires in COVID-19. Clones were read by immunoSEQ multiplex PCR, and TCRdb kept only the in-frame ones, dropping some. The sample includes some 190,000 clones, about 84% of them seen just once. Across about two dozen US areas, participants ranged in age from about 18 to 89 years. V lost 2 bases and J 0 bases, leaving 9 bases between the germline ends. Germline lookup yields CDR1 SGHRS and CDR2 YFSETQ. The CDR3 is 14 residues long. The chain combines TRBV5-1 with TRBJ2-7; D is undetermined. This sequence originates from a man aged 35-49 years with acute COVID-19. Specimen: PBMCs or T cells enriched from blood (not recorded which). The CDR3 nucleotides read TGCGCCAGCAGCTTTTCAGGATCCTCCTACGAGCAGTACTTC. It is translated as CASSFSGSSYEQYF.